This T cell receptor beta chain was profiled in a study of blood T cell repertoires in COVID-19. TCRdb keeps only in-frame clones here, not all; method: immunoSEQ multiplex PCR. The sample has more than 150,000 clones; around 90% are singletons. V lost 0 bases to trimming and J lost 3 bases; unmatched junction nucleotides: 7. This CDR3 has 15 residues. Germline lookup yields CDR1 SQVTM and CDR2 ANQGSEA. This clonotype was sampled from a man in his forties or fifties with acute or convalescent COVID-19. The chain recombines TRBV29-1 with TRBJ1-2; 7 bases fit TRBD1. The specimen sequenced was peripheral blood. CDR3: CSVEDEGQGDYGYTF. DNA for the CDR3: TGCAGCGTTGAAGATGAGGGGCAGGGGGACTATGGCTACACCTTC.